Reported below is one T cell receptor (beta chain). These data belong to a study of blood T cell repertoires in COVID-19. Study details: Whether acute or convalescent, the COVID-19 samples came from the United States, Italy and Spain. T cells, B-cell-depleted T cells, or PBMCs provided the cDNA or gDNA that served as material.

This CDR3 has 14 residues. Germline-derived CDR1 and CDR2 are SNHLY and FYNNEI. Trimming cost V 8 bases and J 7 bases; bases outside gene matches: 9. Sequenced by immunoSEQ multiplex PCR; TCRdb stores in-frame clones only, minus some. The sample shows a few hundred thousand clones, almost 85% of them seen only once. This sequence joins TRBV2 and TRBJ1-5; 9 nucleotides align to TRBD1. The origin of this receptor is a human donor in a cohort sampled during active COVID-19. Sequencing input: peripheral blood. CDR3 sequence (DNA): TGTGCCAGCCATGCCCAACAGGGGGCACAGCCCCAGCATTTT. Its translation: CASHAQQGAQPQHF.